This entry features one T cell receptor (beta chain) sequence. Its antigen is currently unknown. The CDR3 contains 14 residues. The ends were cut back, 9 bases at V and 7 bases at J, with 22 bases in the middle. CDR1 is MNHEY, CDR2 SMNVEV, per germline (reference sequence). This sample is drawn from a study of T cell repertoires in cytomegalovirus infection. Across the study: The authors relied on CMV epitopes, both recently identified HLA-C-restricted and well-studied HLA-B-restricted.

Broader study findings: Cumulative frequency of public TCR beta families picked out carriers of CMV plus the relevant HLA. Predominance within the ex vivo response was attributable to HLA-C-restricted CMV-specific TCR beta clonotypes.

TCRdb re-called the reads with MiXCR, one entry per CDR3 protein. The data contain roughly 920,000 distinct CDR3 sequences, roughly 31% of them singletons. Sequenced material: cultured CD8+ T cells from PBMCs, taken from culture after CMV antigen stimulation. The sequence derives from a human donor in good health (CMV status not recorded). Some clones in this sample may be carry-over from other donors' samples. The V and J genes are TRBV27 and TRBJ2-7; D ambiguous. CDR3 sequence: CASSGSGGLREQYF. CDR3 DNA sequence: TGTGCCAGTAGTGGATCTGGCGGTTTAAGGGAGCAGTACTTC.